This T cell receptor (beta chain) appears in the sequencing data of a study of CD8 T cells in ankylosing spondylitis. V was cut by 3 bases and J by 11 bases, with 14 bases left in between. The CDR3 spans 13 residues. Germline V gene data show CDR1 as MDHEN and CDR2 as SYDVKM. Via MiXCR, TCRdb re-called the 5' RACE reads, giving one row per CDR3 protein. The top ten hold roughly 7.2% of the sample, which has some 130,000 distinct CDR3 sequences, roughly 8.8% seen once. This clonotype has at least ten counts. This TCR was recovered from a male donor with ankylosing spondylitis. The chain combines TRBV28 with TRBJ1-5; D might be TRBD1 (5 bases). The sequenced material came from synovial fluid, either unsorted or a sorted T cell fraction (not recorded which). The CDR3 here is CASSFSDRGTQHF. The CDR3 nucleotides read TGTGCCAGCAGTTTCTCCGACAGAGGAACCCAGCATTTT.